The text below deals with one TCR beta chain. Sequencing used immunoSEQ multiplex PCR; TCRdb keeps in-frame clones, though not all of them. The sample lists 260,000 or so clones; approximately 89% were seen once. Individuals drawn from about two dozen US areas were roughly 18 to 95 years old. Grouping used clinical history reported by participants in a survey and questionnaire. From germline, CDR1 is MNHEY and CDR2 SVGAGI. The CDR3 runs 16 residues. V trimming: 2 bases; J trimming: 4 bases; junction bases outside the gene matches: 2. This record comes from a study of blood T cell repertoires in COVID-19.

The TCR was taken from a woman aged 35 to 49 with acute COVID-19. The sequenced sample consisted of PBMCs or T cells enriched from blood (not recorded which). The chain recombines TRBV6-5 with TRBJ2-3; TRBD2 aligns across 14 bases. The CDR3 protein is CASSYGTSGSPDTQYF. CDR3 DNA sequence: TGTGCCAGCAGTTACGGGACTAGCGGGAGTCCAGATACGCAGTATTTT.